The text below deals with one T cell receptor beta chain. Its target is not known. The data belong to a study of CD8 T cells in ankylosing spondylitis. This CDR3 comprises 16 residues. In germline, CDR1 is SGHRS, CDR2 YFSETQ. V lost 5 bases to trimming and J lost 0 bases; unmatched junction nucleotides: 8. TCRdb reprocessed the 5' RACE reads with MiXCR, giving one entry per CDR3 protein. The table records 350,000 to 400,000 distinct CDR3 sequences, around 20% of them present only once. Study outcomes and limitations: Apparently characteristic of ankylosing spondylitis blood was a TCR beta motif (fewer than 10 highly homologous variants).

The J gene is TRBJ2-7, the V gene TRBV5-1, with 10 bases that match TRBD1. This receptor was identified in a male donor with ankylosing spondylitis or in good health (not recorded which). Sequenced input: blood, either unsorted or a sorted T cell fraction (not recorded which). CDR3 bases: TGCGCCAGCAGACCGACAGGGGGCGGGATCTCCTACGAGCAGTACTTC. Amino acid sequence: CASRPTGGGISYEQYF. Using reference TRBV5-1 and TRBJ2-7 for the parts outside the CDR3, the full variable domain is KAGVTQTPRYLIKTRGQQVTLSCSPISGHRSVSWYQQTPGQGLQFLFEYFSETQRNKGNFPGRFSGRQFSNSRSEMNVSTLELGDSALYLCASRPTGGGISYEQYFGPGTRLTVT.